The clone carrying this TCR beta chain appeared many times. Its target is not known. V lost 6 bases to trimming and J lost 6 bases, with 22 bases between them. The CDR3 covers 15 residues. Germline V gene lookup returns CDR1 DFQATT and CDR2 SNEGSKA (reference sequence). All unsorted peripheral T cells were captured because whole blood was used without fractionation. The source of the sample is a study of HIV-infected patients and healthy controls. Reverse transcription used about 500 ng RNA and constant-region primers for alpha and beta. Separate chain-specific third strand synthesis with multiplexing indices produced the alpha and beta libraries. The library got P5 and P7 elements plus a second index, then a roughly 23-cycle PCR. TCRdb redid the calling of the 5' RACE reads with MiXCR, one entry per CDR3 protein. In the table there are 10,000 to 15,000 distinct CDR3 sequences, roughly 9.5% of which are singletons.

Study outcomes and limitations: Slight age and sex differences between study cohorts did not explain the diversity differences. Healthy control repertoires had roughly threefold more distinct CDR3s than untreated HIV+ repertoires, and higher Shannon diversity. HIV-associated CDR3 frequencies dropped significantly during therapy; CMV-associated ones, mostly rising, changed nonsignificantly.

Sequencing was performed on blood, taken before antiretroviral therapy. This receptor was taken from an adult with HIV infection. The donor label of this sample is uncertain. The V call is TRBV20-1, the J call TRBJ2-3; D may be TRBD1 or TRBD2 (5 bases each). Here the CDR3 DNA reads TGCAGTGCGCCCGGGTCCTTGGGGGTAGGCGATACGCAGTATTTT. Its translation is CSAPGSLGVGDTQYF.